This T cell receptor (beta chain) was observed in a study of immune evolution from preneoplasia to lung adenocarcinoma. Assay used: immunoSEQ multiplex PCR; TCRdb lists only in-frame clones, some missing. Of about 3,000 clones in the sample, roughly 85% are singletons; the top ten hold approximately 8.5%. The source is a person between 65 and 79 years old with lung adenocarcinoma. Input material: FFPE adjacent normal lung tissue.

CDR3 amino acids: CASSEESSGANVLTF. CDR3 nucleotides: TGTGCCAGCAGTGAAGAATCCTCTGGGGCCAACGTCCTGACTTTC. V and J are TRBV6-1 and TRBJ2-6; D unclear. V gave up 1 base and J gave up 0 bases, with 4 bases separating them. This CDR3 is 15 amino acids long. Germline CDR1 MNHNS, CDR2 SASEGT.